This TCR beta chain came from a study of OX40 agonist ivuxolimab in advanced cancers. Background on the study: Intravenous ivuxolimab was administered to patients every 2 weeks at 0.01 to 10 mg/kg. Study results and caveats: At doses 0.1 to 3.0 mg/kg, CD4+ and CD8+ clones expanded.

The J segment lost 4 bases and the V segment lost 3 bases, leaving 11 bases of the junction unmatched. Germline V gene lookup returns CDR1 SGHDT and CDR2 YYEEEE. The CDR3 sequence is 17 residues long. For this clone: The target antigen is unknown.

The repertoire was sequenced with immunoSEQ multiplex PCR; TCRdb's copy has only in-frame clones and lacks some. The data show almost 85,000 clones, 94% seen once. The study sampled blood at baseline, cycle 4 day 1, and cycle 7 day 1. Specimen: CD4+ or CD8+ T cells sorted from blood, collected in a trial of the OX40 agonist ivuxolimab. The chain links TRBV5-6 to TRBJ1-5; the match to TRBD1 covers 9 bases. This clonotype was sampled from an adult with an advanced solid tumor such as melanoma, head and neck, liver or kidney cancer. CDR3 residues: CASSWDRDNPPNQPQHF. The CDR3 coding sequence is TGTGCCAGCAGCTGGGACAGGGATAATCCCCCAAATCAGCCCCAGCATTTT.